This T cell receptor beta chain was found in a study of blood T cell repertoires in COVID-19. In the study's own analysis: Counts of nucleated cells, estimated from reference gene primer amplification, were obtained. The assay was immunoSEQ multiplex PCR, and TCRdb's table has in-frame clones only and misses some. V, J and clone size are taken as reported in that table, and D and trimming were inferred from the DNA itself. The repertoire consists of 90,000 to 150,000 clones, with 80% to 90% occurring once and the leading ten covering about 12%. The CDR3 is 15 residues long. V was trimmed by 6 bases and J by 0 bases, leaving 11 bases between them. Germline loops: CDR1 MNHEY, CDR2 SVGAGI.

The chain has TRBV6-5 and TRBJ2-2; TRBD1 is a possible D gene (6 bases). This receptor was taken from a human donor in a cohort sampled during active COVID-19. Sample: peripheral blood. CDR3 DNA sequence: TGTGCCAGCAGACCCGGGACATCGAACACCGGGGAGCTGTTTTTT. Translating gives CASRPGTSNTGELFF.